Below, one T cell receptor beta chain is given with its context. The data were obtained in a study of blood T cell repertoires in COVID-19. The CDR3 runs 14 residues. Trimming stripped 4 bases from V and 8 bases from J, with 17 bases between. Germline CDR1 reads PRHDT; CDR2 reads FYEKMQ (reference sequence). Here immunoSEQ multiplex PCR was the method, and the copy in TCRdb shows in-frame clones only, minus some. The sample contains 380,000 or so clones, approximately 88% of which appear only once. The V gene is TRBV13, the J gene TRBJ1-2; perhaps TRBD1 as D (6 bases). This TCR was recovered from a man in his forties with acute or convalescent COVID-19. The sample consisted of peripheral blood. DNA of the CDR3: TGTGCCAGCAGCTATAGGACAGTATCGGGCGGCTACACCTTC. Its translation: CASSYRTVSGGYTF. The full variable domain, in which reference TRBV13 and TRBJ1-2 provide the parts outside the CDR3, is AAGVIQSPRHLIKEKRETATLKCYPIPRHDTVYWYQQGPGQDPQFLISFYEKMQSDKGSIPDRFSAQQFSDYHSELNMSSLELGDSALYFCASSYRTVSGGYTFGSGTRLTVV.